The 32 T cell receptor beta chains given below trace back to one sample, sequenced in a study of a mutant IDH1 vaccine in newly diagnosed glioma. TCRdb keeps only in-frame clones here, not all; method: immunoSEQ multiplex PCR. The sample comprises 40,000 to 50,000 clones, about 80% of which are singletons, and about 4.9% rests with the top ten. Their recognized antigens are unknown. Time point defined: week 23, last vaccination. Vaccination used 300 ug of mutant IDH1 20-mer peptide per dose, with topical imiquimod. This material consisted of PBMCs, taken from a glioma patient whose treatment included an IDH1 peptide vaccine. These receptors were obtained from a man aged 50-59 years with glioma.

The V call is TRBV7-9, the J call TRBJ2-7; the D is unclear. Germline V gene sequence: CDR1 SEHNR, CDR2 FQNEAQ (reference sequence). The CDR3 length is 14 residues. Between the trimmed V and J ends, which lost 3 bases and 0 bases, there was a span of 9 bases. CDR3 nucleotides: TGTGCCAGCAGCTTGGGCAGCCTCTCCTACGAGCAGTACTTC. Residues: CASSLGSLSYEQYF.

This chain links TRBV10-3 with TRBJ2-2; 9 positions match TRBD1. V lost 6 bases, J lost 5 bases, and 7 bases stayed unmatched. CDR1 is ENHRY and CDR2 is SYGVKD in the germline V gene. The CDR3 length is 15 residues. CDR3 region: CAISTGGSGTGELFF. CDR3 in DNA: TGTGCCATCAGCACAGGGGGCAGTGGAACCGGGGAGCTGTTTTTT.

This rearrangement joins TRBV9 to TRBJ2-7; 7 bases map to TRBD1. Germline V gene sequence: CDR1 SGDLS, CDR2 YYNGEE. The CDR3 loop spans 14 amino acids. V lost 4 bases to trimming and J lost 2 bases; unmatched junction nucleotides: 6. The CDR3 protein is CASSPEDRPYEQYF. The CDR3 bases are TGTGCCAGCAGCCCCGAGGACAGGCCCTACGAGCAGTACTTC.

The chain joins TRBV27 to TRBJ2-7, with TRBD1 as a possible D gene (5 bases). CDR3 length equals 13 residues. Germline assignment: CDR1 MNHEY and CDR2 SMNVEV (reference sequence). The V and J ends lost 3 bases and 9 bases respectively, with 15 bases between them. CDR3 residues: CASSLGPVGSQYF. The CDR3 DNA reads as TGTGCCAGCAGTTTGGGGCCGGTAGGTTCGCAGTACTTC.

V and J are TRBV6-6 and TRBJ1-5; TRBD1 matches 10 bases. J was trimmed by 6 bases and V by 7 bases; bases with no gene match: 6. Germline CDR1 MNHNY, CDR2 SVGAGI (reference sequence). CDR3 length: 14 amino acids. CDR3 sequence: CASTGTGVSQPQHF. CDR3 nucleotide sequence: TGTGCCAGCACTGGGACAGGGGTAAGTCAGCCCCAGCATTTT.

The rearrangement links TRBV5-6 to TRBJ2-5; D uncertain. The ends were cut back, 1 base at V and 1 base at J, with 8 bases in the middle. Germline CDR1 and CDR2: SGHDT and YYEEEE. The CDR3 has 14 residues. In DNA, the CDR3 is TGTGCCAGCAGCTTGACCGCTTTCCAAGAGACCCAGTACTTC. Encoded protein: CASSLTAFQETQYF.

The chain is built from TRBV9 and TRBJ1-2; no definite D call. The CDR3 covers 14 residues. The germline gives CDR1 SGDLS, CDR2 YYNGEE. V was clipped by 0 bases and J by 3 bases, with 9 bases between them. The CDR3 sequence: CASSVGSIDYGYTF. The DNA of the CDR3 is TGTGCCAGCAGCGTAGGGTCTATTGACTATGGCTACACCTTC.

The DNA for the CDR3 is TGTGCCAGCACCTTGACAGGGCAAGTCTACGAGCAGTACTTC. This codes for CASTLTGQVYEQYF. The chain recombines TRBV6-6 with TRBJ2-7; the match to TRBD1 covers 7 bases. The germline V gene encodes CDR1 MNHNY and CDR2 SVGAGI (reference sequence). With V trimmed by 7 bases and J by 3 bases, 9 bases remained unmatched. This CDR3 is built from 14 residues.

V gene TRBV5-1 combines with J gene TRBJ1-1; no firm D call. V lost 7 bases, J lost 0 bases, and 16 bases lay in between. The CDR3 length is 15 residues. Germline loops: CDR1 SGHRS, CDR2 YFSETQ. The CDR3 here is CASQLGRFLNTEAFF. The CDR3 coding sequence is TGCGCCAGCCAGTTAGGGAGATTTTTGAACACTGAAGCTTTCTTT.

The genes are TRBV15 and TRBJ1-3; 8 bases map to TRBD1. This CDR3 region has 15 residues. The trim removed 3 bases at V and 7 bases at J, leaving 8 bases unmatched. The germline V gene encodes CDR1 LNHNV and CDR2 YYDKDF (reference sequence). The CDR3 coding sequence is TGTGCCACCAGCAGCGTACAGGGGGGGTTGAACACCATATATTTT. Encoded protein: CATSSVQGGLNTIYF.

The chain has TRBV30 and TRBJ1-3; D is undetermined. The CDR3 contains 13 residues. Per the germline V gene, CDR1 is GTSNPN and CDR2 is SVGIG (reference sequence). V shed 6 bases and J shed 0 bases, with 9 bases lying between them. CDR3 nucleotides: TGTGCCTGTTCGAGGGACTCTGGAAACACCATATATTTT. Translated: CACSRDSGNTIYF.

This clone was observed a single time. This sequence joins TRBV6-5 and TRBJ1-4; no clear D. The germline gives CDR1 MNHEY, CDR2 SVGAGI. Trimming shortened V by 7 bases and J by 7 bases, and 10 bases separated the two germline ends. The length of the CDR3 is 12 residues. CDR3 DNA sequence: TGTGCCAGCAAGGTGGTTGGTGAAAAACTGTTTTTT. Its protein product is CASKVVGEKLFF.

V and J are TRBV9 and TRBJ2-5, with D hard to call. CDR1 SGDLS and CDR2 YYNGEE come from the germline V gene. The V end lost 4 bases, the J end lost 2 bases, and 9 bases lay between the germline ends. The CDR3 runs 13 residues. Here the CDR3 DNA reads TGTGCCAGCAGCCCCATCCCACAAGAGACCCAGTACTTC. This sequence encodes CASSPIPQETQYF.

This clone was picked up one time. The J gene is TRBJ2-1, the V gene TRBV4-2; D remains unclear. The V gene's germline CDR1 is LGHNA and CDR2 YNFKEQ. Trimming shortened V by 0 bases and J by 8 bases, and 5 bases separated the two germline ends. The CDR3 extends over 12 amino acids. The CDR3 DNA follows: TGTGCCAGCAGCCAAGAGAGGTATGAGCAGTTCTTC. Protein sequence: CASSQERYEQFF.

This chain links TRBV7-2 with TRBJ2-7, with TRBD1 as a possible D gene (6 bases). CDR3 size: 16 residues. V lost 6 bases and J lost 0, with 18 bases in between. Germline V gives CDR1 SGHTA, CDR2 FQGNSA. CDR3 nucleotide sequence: TGTGCCAGCAGTTTTAACCGGGACACCAACTCCTACGAGCAGTACTTC. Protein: CASSFNRDTNSYEQYF.

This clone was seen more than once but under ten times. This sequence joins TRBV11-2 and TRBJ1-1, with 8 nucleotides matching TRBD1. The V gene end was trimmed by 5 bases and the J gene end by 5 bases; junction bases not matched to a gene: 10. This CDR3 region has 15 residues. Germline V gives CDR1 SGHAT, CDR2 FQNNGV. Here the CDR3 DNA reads TGTGCCAGCAGCCTTGCCGGACAGGGAAATACTGAAGCTTTCTTT. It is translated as CASSLAGQGNTEAFF.

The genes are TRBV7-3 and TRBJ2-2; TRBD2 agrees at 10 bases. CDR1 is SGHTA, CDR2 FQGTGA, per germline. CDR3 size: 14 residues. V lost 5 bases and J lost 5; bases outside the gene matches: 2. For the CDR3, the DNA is TGTGCCAGCAGCATTAGCGGGAGGACCGGGGAGCTGTTTTTT. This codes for CASSISGRTGELFF.

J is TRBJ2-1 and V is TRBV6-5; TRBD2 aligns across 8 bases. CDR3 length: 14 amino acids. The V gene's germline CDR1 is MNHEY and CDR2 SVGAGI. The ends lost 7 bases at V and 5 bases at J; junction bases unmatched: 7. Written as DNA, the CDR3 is TGTGCCAGCAAGGGACTAGGGGAGAACAATGAGCAGTTCTTC. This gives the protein CASKGLGENNEQFF.

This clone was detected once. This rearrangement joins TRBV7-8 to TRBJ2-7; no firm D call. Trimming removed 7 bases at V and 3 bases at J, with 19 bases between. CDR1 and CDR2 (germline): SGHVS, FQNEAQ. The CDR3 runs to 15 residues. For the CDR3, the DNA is TGTGCCAGCACCCGGGCTGGAAACGGCTACTACGAGCAGTACTTC. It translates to CASTRAGNGYYEQYF.

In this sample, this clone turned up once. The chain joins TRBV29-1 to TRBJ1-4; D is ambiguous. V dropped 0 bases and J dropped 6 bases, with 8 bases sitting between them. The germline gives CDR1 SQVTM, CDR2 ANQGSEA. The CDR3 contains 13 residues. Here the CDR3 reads CSVEEMSDEKLFF. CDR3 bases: TGCAGCGTTGAAGAAATGTCGGATGAAAAACTGTTTTTT. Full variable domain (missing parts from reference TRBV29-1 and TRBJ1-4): SAVISQKPSRDICQRGTSLTIQCQVDSQVTMMFWYRQQPGQSLTLIATANQGSEATYESGFVIDKFPISRPNLTFSTLTVSNMSPEDSSIYLCSVEEMSDEKLFFGSGTQLSVL.

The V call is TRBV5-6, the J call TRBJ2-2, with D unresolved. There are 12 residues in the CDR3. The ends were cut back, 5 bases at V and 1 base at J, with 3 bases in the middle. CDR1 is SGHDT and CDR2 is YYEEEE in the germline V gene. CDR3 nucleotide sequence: TGTGCCAGCAGTCTGAACACCGGGGAGCTGTTTTTT. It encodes CASSLNTGELFF.

The CDR3 DNA follows: TGTGCCAGCAGCCAGAGGAACTATGGCTACACCTTC. Amino acids: CASSQRNYGYTF. The chain has TRBV14 and TRBJ1-2, with unresolved D. Germline lookup yields CDR1 SGHDN and CDR2 FVKESK. The ends were cut back, 3 bases at V and 2 bases at J, with 4 bases in the middle. The CDR3 consists of 12 residues.

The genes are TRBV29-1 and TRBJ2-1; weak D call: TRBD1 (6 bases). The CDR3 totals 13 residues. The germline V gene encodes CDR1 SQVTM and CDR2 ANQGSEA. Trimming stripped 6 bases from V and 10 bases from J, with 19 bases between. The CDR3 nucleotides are TGCAGCGTGGAGAAAACAGGGATAGGAGAGCAGTTCTTC. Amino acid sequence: CSVEKTGIGEQFF.

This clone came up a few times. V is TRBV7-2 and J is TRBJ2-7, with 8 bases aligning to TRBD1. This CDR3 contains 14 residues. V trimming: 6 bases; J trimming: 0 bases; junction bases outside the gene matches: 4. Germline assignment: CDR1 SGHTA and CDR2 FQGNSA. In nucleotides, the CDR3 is TGTGCCAGCAGAAGGACAGGGAGCTCCTACGAGCAGTACTTC. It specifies CASRRTGSSYEQYF.

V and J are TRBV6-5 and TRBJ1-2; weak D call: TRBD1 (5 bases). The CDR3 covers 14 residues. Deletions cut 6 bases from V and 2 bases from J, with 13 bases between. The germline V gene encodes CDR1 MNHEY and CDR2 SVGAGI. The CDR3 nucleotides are TGTGCCAGCAGCCTCAGGGTTGGAAACTATGGCTACACCTTC. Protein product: CASSLRVGNYGYTF.

The CDR3 DNA reads as TGTGCCAGTAGTATAGAGCGGCGGACTGAAGCTTTCTTT. It specifies CASSIERRTEAFF. The rearrangement joins TRBV19 to TRBJ1-1; D is ambiguous. There are 13 residues in the CDR3. Trimming removed 0 bases from V and 5 bases from J, with 7 bases in between. Germline V gene data show CDR1 as LNHDA and CDR2 as SQIVND (reference sequence).

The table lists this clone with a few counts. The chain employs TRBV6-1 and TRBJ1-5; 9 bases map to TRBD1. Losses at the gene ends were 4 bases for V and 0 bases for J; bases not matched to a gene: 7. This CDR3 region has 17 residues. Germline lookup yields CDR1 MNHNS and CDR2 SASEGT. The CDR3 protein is CASSVSGTGYSNQPQHF. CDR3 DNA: TGTGCCAGCAGTGTGTCCGGGACAGGGTATAGCAATCAGCCCCAGCATTTT.

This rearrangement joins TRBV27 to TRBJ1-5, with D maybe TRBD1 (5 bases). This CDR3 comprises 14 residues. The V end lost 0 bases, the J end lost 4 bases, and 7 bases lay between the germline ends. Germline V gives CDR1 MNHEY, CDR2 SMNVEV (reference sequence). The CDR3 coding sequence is TGTGCCAGCAGTTTATCGAGGGGAAATCAGCCCCAGCATTTT. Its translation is CASSLSRGNQPQHF.

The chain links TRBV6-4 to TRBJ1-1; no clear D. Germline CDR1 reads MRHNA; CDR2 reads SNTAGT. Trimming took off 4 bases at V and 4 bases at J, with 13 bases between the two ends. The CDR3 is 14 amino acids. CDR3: CASSAREGVTEAFF. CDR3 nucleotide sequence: TGTGCCAGCAGTGCCCGGGAGGGAGTCACTGAAGCTTTCTTT.

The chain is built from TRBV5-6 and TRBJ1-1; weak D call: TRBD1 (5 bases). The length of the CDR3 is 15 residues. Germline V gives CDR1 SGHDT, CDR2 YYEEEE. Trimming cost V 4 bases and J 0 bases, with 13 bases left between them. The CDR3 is CASSAIQDVNTEAFF. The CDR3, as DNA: TGTGCCAGCAGCGCCATACAGGATGTGAACACTGAAGCTTTCTTT.

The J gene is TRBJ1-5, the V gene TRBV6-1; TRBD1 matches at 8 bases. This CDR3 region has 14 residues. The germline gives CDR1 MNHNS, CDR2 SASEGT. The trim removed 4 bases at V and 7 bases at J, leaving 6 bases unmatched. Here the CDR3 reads CASSGTGRGQPQHF. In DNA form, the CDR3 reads TGTGCCAGCAGTGGGACAGGGCGCGGGCAGCCCCAGCATTTT.

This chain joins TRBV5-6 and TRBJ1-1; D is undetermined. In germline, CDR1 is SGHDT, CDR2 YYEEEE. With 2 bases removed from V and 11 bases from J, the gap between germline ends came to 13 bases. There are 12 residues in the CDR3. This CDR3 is CASSFGPYEAFF. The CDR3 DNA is TGTGCCAGCAGCTTCGGCCCCTACGAGGCTTTCTTT.